This T cell receptor beta chain is drawn from a study of PD-1 blockade in classical Hodgkin lymphoma (dated by TCRdb to about 2020). Study-wide context: Nivolumab dosing was 3 mg/kg intravenously every 2 weeks, continuing until either disease progression or unacceptable toxicity. The study used CyTOF and TCR beta sequencing to define a peripheral blood immune signature of response to PD-1 blockade in classical Hodgkin lymphoma. Broad study findings and their caveats: Lower diversity was seen in patients whose nivolumab began less than 1 year after ASCT, and these patients were left out of later analyses so that immune reconstitution would not confound the results. Among trial patients, those achieving complete response had baseline diversity similar to that of newly diagnosed patients, while diversity was significantly lower in partial responders and progressors. Baseline TCR diversity was reported to be lower in newly diagnosed patients than in healthy donors, and even lower in relapsed/refractory patients. A significant rise by C4D1 was seen in CD4+ but not CD8+ TCR diversity (p=0.0027 vs p=0.16), with the rise being most apparent in complete responders (p=0.02). Only a single clinical trial cohort was studied, and what caused the repertoire differences, possibly disease activity or prior therapy, remained undefined.

Sample time point, as interpreted from the label and publication: cycle 2 day 1 (C2D1) of nivolumab. Every trial patient had relapsed after autologous stem cell transplantation, and cohorts A, B and C differed in prior brentuximab vedotin exposure. The trial cohort included 56 patients with relapsed/refractory classical Hodgkin lymphoma, and each patient had a best overall response of complete response, partial response or progressive disease. In the multi-cohort phase II CheckMate 205 trial, trial patients received single-agent nivolumab. An independent review committee assessed best overall response by applying the 2007 International Working Group response criteria. PBMCs from the trial were collected at three points: immediately before nivolumab initiation (C1D1), and during therapy at cycle 2 day 1 and cycle 4 day 1. After peripheral blood was drawn into 8 mL Vacutainer Cell Preparation Tubes, PBMCs were isolated by centrifugation and then cryopreserved.

Note on this clone: The target of this receptor is not known. Nothing much larger sits one base from this clone, and base qualities are not available.

The Qiagen DNeasy kit was used to extract genomic DNA from unsorted PBMCs and from the negatively selected CD4+ and CD8+ fractions. TCR beta CDR3 regions were amplified by immunoSEQ multiplex PCR using primers annealing to V and J segments. Amplification bias was minimized using a synthetic immune receptor repertoire, and residual bias was removed computationally after sequencing. The paper's data handling went like this. Repertoire diversity was quantified as the Shannon entropy index using custom Python scripts. The unsorted, CD4+ and CD8+ repertoires were each analyzed separately, with the exception of combined analyses, where CD4+ and CD8+ sequences were merged in silico. A clone was considered expanded if an increase in frequency of at least 2-fold after treatment relative to C1D1 was found, and a pseudocount of 0.5 was applied to clones undetected at baseline. Singleton clones were defined as clones with 0 or 1 copy at C1D1, and non-singleton clones were defined as clones with 2 or more copies. By matching protein sequences in sorted samples from the same patient, clones expanded in unsorted samples were annotated as CD4+, CD8+ or unknown. Diversity changes from C1D1 to C4D1 were tested in paired samples using Wilcoxon tests. Imported from immuneACCESS, the table was reduced by TCRdb to in-frame sequences with V and J called. These copies leave out some clones; in studies compared against another copy, an unresolved V gene accounts for under half, and the cause of the remainder is not known. V, J and clone size were drawn from that table, and D and trimming were deduced from the DNA. Here the sample has 35,000 to 40,000 clones; roughly 88% occur a single time. Roughly 7.7% of the sample comes from the top ten.

According to the germline V gene, CDR1 reads SGHRS and CDR2 reads YFSETQ. V loses 7 bases of germline sequence and J loses 1 base, and the interval between the two ends is 12 bases. From the cysteine through the phenylalanine, the CDR3 covers 13 amino acids. Only CDR3 DNA remains: 39 bases, in frame from the first base. Rearrangement joined TRBV5-1 to TRBJ2-7; the D gene is unclear. This specimen consisted of peripheral blood mononuclear cells (PBMCs), obtained before the second cycle of nivolumab. The receptor was isolated from a human donor with classical Hodgkin lymphoma. The nucleotides read TGCGCCAGCGGAACTACAGAGTCCTACGAGCAGTACTTC. Its product reads: CASGTTESYEQYF.